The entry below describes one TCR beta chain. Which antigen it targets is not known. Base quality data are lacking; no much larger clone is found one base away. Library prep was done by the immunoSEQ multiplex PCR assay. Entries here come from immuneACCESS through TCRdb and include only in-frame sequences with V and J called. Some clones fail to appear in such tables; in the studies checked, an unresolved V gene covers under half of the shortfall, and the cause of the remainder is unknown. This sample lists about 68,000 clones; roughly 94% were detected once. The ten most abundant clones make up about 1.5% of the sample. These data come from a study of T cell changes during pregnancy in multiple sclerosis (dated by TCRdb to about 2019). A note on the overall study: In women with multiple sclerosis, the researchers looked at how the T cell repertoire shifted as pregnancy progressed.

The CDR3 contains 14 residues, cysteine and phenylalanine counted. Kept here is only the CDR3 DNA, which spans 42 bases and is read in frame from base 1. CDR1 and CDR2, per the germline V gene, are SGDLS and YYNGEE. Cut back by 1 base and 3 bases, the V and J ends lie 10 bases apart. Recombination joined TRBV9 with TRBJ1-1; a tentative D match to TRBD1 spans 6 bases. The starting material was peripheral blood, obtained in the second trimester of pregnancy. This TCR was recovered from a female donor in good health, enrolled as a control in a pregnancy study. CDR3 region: CASSVFQGHTEAFF. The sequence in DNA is TGTGCCAGCAGCGTATTTCAGGGGCACACTGAAGCTTTCTTT.